A selection of T cell receptor beta chains follows, all from one sample in a study of control samples from healthy donors and cancer patients. Sequencing was performed with immunoSEQ multiplex PCR; in TCRdb, only in-frame clones are kept and a portion is missing. The sample contains about 130,000 clones, roughly 90% of which appear only once. Sequenced material: blood. These receptors were taken from a man in his late teens or twenties in good health. Both conserved end residues are part of each CDR3. A D gene is named only where the DNA matches it firmly. The size field is filled for only some rows; it gives once, few, many or a size class.

V gene	J gene	D gene	clone size	CDR3 protein	CDR3 DNA
TRBV6-2/TRBV6-3	TRBJ2-3	TRBD1	NA	CASSTPRQGKTDTQYF	TGTGCCAGCAGTACCCCCCGACAGGGTAAAACAGATACGCAGTATTTT
TRBV7-3	TRBJ2-5	TRBD1	NA	CASSSRAGTGVVETQYF	TGTGCCAGCAGCTCGAGGGCCGGGACAGGGGTTGTAGAGACCCAGTACTTC
TRBV7-9	TRBJ2-7	NA	NA	CASSLRREVSYEQYF	TGTGCCAGCAGCTTACGGAGGGAAGTCTCCTACGAGCAGTACTTC
TRBV10-1	TRBJ1-1	NA	once	CASSESIWGTEAFF	TGCGCCAGCAGTGAGTCTATATGGGGTACTGAAGCTTTCTTT
TRBV9	TRBJ1-4	TRBD1	NA	CASGRSRTGGSASNEKLFF	TGTGCCAGCGGAAGATCAAGGACAGGCGGTTCCGCATCTAATGAAAAACTGTTTTTT
TRBV6-5	TRBJ1-6	NA	once	CASSYDSYNSPLHF	TGTGCCAGCAGTTACGATAGTTATAATTCACCCCTCCACTTT
TRBV5-4	TRBJ1-1	TRBD1	NA	CATGTGGENTEAFF	TGTGCCACCGGGACAGGGGGCGAGAACACTGAAGCTTTCTTT
TRBV12-3/TRBV12-4	TRBJ1-1	NA	NA	CASRTGGRTEAFF	TGTGCCAGCAGGACTGGGGGGCGGACTGAAGCTTTCTTT
TRBV2	TRBJ1-6	NA	once	CASSPDWNSPLHF	TGTGCCAGCAGTCCGGACTGGAATTCACCCCTCCACTTT
TRBV19	TRBJ1-1	NA	NA	CASSIGTVPKAFF	TGTGCCAGTAGTATCGGGACGGTCCCGAAAGCTTTCTTT
TRBV29-1	TRBJ1-2	NA	NA	CSVARDYGYTF	TGCAGCGTTGCCAGGGACTATGGCTACACCTTC
TRBV5-4	TRBJ2-5	TRBD2	NA	CASSLTSGGAGETQYF	TGTGCCAGCAGCTTGACTAGCGGGGGGGCCGGGGAGACCCAGTACTTC
TRBV10-3	TRBJ1-5	NA	few	CAISEWEGGGSQPQHF	TGTGCCATCAGTGAGTGGGAAGGGGGGGGATCTCAGCCCCAGCATTTT
TRBV6-5	TRBJ1-5	NA	NA	CASSRKVSSNQPQHF	TGTGCCAGCAGTCGGAAGGTATCCAGCAATCAGCCCCAGCATTTT
TRBV6-1	TRBJ2-3	TRBD2	NA	CASSVGGLAHSTDTQYF	TGTGCCAGCAGTGTAGGGGGACTAGCGCATAGCACAGATACGCAGTATTTT
TRBV18	TRBJ2-3	TRBD1	NA	CASSPPGTGDTDTQYF	TGTGCCAGCTCACCCCCCGGGACAGGGGACACAGATACGCAGTATTTT
TRBV11-2	TRBJ2-2	TRBD1	NA	CASSPDRQGNGELFF	TGTGCCAGCAGCCCCGATAGACAGGGGAACGGGGAGCTGTTTTTT
TRBV21-1	TRBJ1-1	NA	NA	CASSKRKEGSEAFF	TGTGCCAGCAGCAAAAGGAAGGAAGGCTCTGAAGCTTTCTTT
TRBV5-1	TRBJ1-1	NA	NA	CASSPNGNTEAFF	TGCGCCAGCAGCCCGAACGGGAACACTGAAGCTTTCTTT
TRBV6-5	TRBJ1-3	TRBD1	NA	CASRRQGSGNTIYF	TGTGCCAGCAGGAGACAGGGATCTGGAAACACCATATATTTT
TRBV11-2	TRBJ2-3	TRBD2	NA	CASSLDTERGYTDTQYF	TGTGCCAGCAGCTTAGATACCGAGCGGGGGTACACAGATACGCAGTATTTT
TRBV5-1	TRBJ1-1	NA	NA	CASSSTGMTNTEAFF	TGCGCCAGCAGCTCAACAGGGATGACGAACACTGAAGCTTTCTTT
TRBV19	TRBJ2-7	TRBD1	NA	CASSPGQGASSYEQYF	TGTGCCAGTAGTCCGGGACAGGGGGCTTCCTCCTACGAGCAGTACTTC
TRBV11-2	TRBJ2-5	NA	NA	CASSPKTGPQETQYF	TGTGCCAGCAGCCCGAAGACAGGACCCCAAGAGACCCAGTACTTC
TRBV5-6	TRBJ2-5	TRBD1	NA	CASILGGQGRTQYF	TGTGCCAGCATCCTGGGGGGACAGGGAAGGACCCAGTACTTC
TRBV29-1	TRBJ1-1	TRBD1	NA	CSVGIGTGGPEAFF	TGCAGCGTGGGAATCGGGACAGGGGGGCCTGAAGCTTTCTTT
TRBV6-1	TRBJ2-5	NA	NA	CASSDWAGSYQETQYF	TGTGCCAGCAGTGACTGGGCAGGGTCGTACCAAGAGACCCAGTACTTC
TRBV25-1	TRBJ1-4	NA	NA	CASSDFRVGEKLFF	TGTGCCAGCAGTGATTTCAGGGTAGGCGAAAAACTGTTTTTT
TRBV30	TRBJ2-2	TRBD1	NA	CAWSFPGQGVTGELFF	TGTGCCTGGAGTTTTCCGGGACAGGGTGTCACCGGGGAGCTGTTTTTT
TRBV20-1	TRBJ1-2	NA	NA	CSASLIRTDYGYTF	TGCAGTGCTAGTCTTATCCGCACAGACTATGGCTACACCTTC
TRBV7-7	TRBJ2-2	TRBD1	NA	CASGQGGGGELFF	TGTGCCAGCGGACAGGGTGGTGGCGGGGAGCTGTTTTTT
TRBV2	TRBJ1-2	NA	NA	CASSDRNGYTF	TGTGCCAGCAGTGACAGGAATGGCTACACCTTC
TRBV3-1/TRBV3-2	TRBJ1-3	TRBD1	NA	CASSQAWTGLSSGNTIYF	TGTGCCAGCAGCCAAGCTTGGACAGGCCTTAGCTCTGGAAACACCATATATTTT
TRBV12-5	TRBJ1-2	NA	NA	CASGLVIGLDYGYTF	TGTGCTAGTGGTTTGGTAATAGGTTTGGACTATGGCTACACCTTC
TRBV6-1	TRBJ1-1	TRBD1	NA	CASSETGLNPGAFF	TGTGCCAGCAGTGAGACAGGGTTAAACCCGGGTGCTTTCTTT
TRBV14	TRBJ1-4	NA	NA	CASSPLGEKLFF	TGTGCCAGCAGCCCCCTGGGGGAAAAACTGTTTTTT
TRBV5-4	TRBJ1-1	NA	NA	CASSLDRVNTEAFF	TGTGCCAGCAGCCTGGACAGAGTGAACACTGAAGCTTTCTTT
TRBV9	TRBJ2-3	NA	NA	CASSTGSTGLATDTQYF	TGTGCCAGCAGCACCGGATCTACAGGGTTGGCCACAGATACGCAGTATTTT
TRBV3-1/TRBV3-2	TRBJ1-3	NA	NA	CASSVWDRRSGNTIYF	TGTGCCAGCAGCGTGTGGGACCGCCGCTCTGGAAACACCATATATTTT
TRBV2	TRBJ1-5	NA	NA	CASSEADVISNQPQHF	TGTGCCAGCAGTGAAGCGGACGTCATTAGCAATCAGCCCCAGCATTTT
TRBV7-9	TRBJ1-1	NA	NA	CASKGPEAFF	TGTGCCAGCAAGGGGCCTGAAGCTTTCTTT
TRBV6-2/TRBV6-3	TRBJ1-2	NA	NA	CASSYSAHGYTF	TGTGCCAGCAGTTACTCGGCCCATGGCTACACCTTC
TRBV30	TRBJ2-3	NA	NA	CAWRAGREVDTQYF	TGTGCCTGGAGGGCCGGCAGGGAGGTAGATACGCAGTATTTT
TRBV7-9	TRBJ1-4	NA	NA	CASSLPTGWGEKLFF	TGTGCCAGCAGCTTACCGACAGGATGGGGTGAAAAACTGTTTTTT
TRBV6-2/TRBV6-3	TRBJ1-4	TRBD1	NA	CASSPGTGLEKLFF	TGTGCCAGCAGCCCCGGGACAGGGCTTGAAAAACTGTTTTTT
TRBV4-1	TRBJ2-5	TRBD1	once	CASSKWDRQETQYF	TGCGCCAGCAGCAAATGGGACAGACAAGAGACCCAGTACTTC
TRBV19	TRBJ2-2	NA	NA	CASSGATGELFF	TGTGCCAGTTCCGGGGCCACCGGGGAGCTGTTTTTT
TRBV12-3/TRBV12-4	TRBJ1-1	NA	NA	CASSLVGGGAFF	TGTGCCAGCAGTTTAGTAGGCGGGGGAGCTTTCTTT
TRBV9	TRBJ2-3	TRBD2	NA	CASSGLAGPHTDTQYF	TGTGCCAGCAGCGGGCTAGCGGGGCCCCACACAGATACGCAGTATTTT
TRBV6-5	TRBJ2-3	TRBD2	NA	CASTFSGGDTDTQYF	TGTGCCAGCACCTTTAGCGGGGGGGACACAGATACGCAGTATTTT
TRBV12-3/TRBV12-4	TRBJ1-6	NA	NA	CASSPGLNSPLHF	TGTGCCAGCAGTCCGGGGTTAAATTCACCCCTCCACTTT
TRBV19	TRBJ2-5	NA	NA	CASSISQTQETQYF	TGTGCCAGTAGTATTAGCCAGACCCAAGAGACCCAGTACTTC
TRBV12-5	TRBJ2-3	TRBD2	NA	CASGLASGITDTQYF	TGTGCTAGTGGTTTGGCTAGCGGTATCACAGATACGCAGTATTTT
TRBV24-1	TRBJ2-1	NA	NA	CATSASLAGNEQFF	TGTGCCACCAGTGCTAGCTTGGCTGGCAATGAGCAGTTCTTC
TRBV19	TRBJ2-4	NA	NA	CASSAGTGNIQYF	TGTGCCAGTAGCGCCGGGACGGGGAACATTCAGTACTTC
TRBV20-1	TRBJ2-6	TRBD1	few	CSASESGQGSSGANVLTF	TGCAGTGCTAGTGAATCGGGACAGGGATCCTCTGGGGCCAACGTCCTGACTTTC
TRBV4-1	TRBJ1-2	NA	NA	CASSHRSLADGYTF	TGCGCCAGCAGCCATCGTTCTCTCGCGGATGGCTACACCTTC
TRBV7-2	TRBJ1-6	NA	once	CASSLAEGSSLHF	TGTGCCAGCAGCTTAGCGGAGGGGAGTTCCCTCCACTTT
TRBV7-9	TRBJ1-3	NA	NA	CASSTERGPLSGNTIYF	TGTGCCAGCAGCACGGAGAGGGGTCCCCTCTCTGGAAACACCATATATTTT
TRBV2	TRBJ1-5	NA	NA	CASSGDGGNQPQHF	TGTGCCAGCAGTGGGGACGGAGGCAATCAGCCCCAGCATTTT